The T cell receptor (beta chain) described here comes from a study of regulatory T cells in long-lasting Graves disease. CDR3-region Arm-PCR and iRepertoire HTBI primers produced the TCR beta libraries. A single record per CDR3 protein comes from TCRdb applying MiXCR to the multiplex PCR reads. The table records 350,000 to 550,000 distinct CDR3 sequences, 12% to 15% of them present only once. Time point meaning: newly diagnosed GD, antithyroid drugs for less than 3 months. The authors made the TCR library using RNA they extracted from PBMCs. V dropped 7 bases and J dropped 0 bases, with 10 bases sitting between them. The length of the CDR3 is 15 residues. In its sample, this clonotype was seen a few times. The sample was also linked to a second study, of T cells in Graves' hyperthyroidism and ophthalmopathy.

The TCR sequence derives from a woman in her fifties or sixties with Graves disease. This specimen was peripheral blood mononuclear cells (PBMCs), taken at new diagnosis, from a patient treated with antithyroid drugs. The V and J genes are TRBV12-3 or TRBV12-4 and TRBJ1-6; unclear D gene. This CDR3 is CASTGKSSYNSPLHF. CDR3 bases: TGTGCCAGCACCGGAAAGAGCTCCTATAATTCACCCCTCCACTTT.